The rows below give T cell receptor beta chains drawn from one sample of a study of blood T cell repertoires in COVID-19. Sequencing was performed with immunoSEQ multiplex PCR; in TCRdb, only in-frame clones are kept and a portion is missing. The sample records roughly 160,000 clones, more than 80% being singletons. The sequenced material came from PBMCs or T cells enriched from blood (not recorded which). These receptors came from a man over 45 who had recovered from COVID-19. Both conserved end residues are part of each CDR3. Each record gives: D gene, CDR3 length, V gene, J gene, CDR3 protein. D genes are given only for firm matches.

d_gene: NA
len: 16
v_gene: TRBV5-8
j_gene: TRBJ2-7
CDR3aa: CASRIFPPGESYEQYF

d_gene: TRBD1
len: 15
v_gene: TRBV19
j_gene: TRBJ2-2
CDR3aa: CASSRDRGDTGELFF

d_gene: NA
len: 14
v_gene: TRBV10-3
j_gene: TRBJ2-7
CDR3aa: CAIRTTGTNYEQYF

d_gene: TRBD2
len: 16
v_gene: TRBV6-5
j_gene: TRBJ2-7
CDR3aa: CASSWRSGGAVNEQYF

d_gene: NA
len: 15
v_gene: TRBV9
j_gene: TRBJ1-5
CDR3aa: CASSVAGGEGQPQHF

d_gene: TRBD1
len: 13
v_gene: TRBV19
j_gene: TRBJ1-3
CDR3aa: CASRQGAANTIYF

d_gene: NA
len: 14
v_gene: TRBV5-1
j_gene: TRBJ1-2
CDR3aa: CASSLGAGAEGYTF

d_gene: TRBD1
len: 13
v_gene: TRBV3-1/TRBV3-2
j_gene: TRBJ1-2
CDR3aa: CASSRDRGSGYTF

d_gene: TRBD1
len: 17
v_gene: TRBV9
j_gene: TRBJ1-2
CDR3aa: CASSVGGGAGSAYGYTF

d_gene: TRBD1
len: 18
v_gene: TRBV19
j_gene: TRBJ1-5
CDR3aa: CASSIDVTGSRSNQPQHF

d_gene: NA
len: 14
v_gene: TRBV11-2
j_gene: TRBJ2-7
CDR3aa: CASSLVPGTHEQYF

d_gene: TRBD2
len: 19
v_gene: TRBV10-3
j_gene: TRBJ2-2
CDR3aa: CAISPFRPRGGGATGELFF

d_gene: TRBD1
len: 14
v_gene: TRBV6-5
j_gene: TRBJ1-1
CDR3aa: CASTNPGGSVEAFF

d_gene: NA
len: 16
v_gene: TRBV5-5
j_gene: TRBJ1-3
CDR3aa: CASSSDPNRVGNTIYF

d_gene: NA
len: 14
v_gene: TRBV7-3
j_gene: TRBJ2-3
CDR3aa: CASSPGQTTDTQYF

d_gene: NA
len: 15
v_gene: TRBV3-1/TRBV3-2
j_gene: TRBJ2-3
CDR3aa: CASSQGMGSSDTQYF

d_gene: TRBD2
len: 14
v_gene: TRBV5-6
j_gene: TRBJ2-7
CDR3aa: CASSSPGLALEQYF

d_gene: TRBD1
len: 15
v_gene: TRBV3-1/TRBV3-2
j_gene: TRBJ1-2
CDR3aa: CASSPTWTGDIGYTF

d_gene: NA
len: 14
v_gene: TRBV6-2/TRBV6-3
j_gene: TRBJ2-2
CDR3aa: CASSDPGYSGELFF

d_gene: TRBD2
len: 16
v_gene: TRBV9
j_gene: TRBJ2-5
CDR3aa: CASSVAAGGTQETQYF

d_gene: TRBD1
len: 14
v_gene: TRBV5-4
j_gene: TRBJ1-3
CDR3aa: CASSSPGQGNTIYF

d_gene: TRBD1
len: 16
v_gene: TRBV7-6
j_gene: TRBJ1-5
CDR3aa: CASSPGQGGSNQPQHF

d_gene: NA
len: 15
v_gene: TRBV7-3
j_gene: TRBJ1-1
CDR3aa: CASSQNPGLNTEAFF

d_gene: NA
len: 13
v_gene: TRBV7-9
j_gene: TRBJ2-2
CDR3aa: CASSSLGTGELFF

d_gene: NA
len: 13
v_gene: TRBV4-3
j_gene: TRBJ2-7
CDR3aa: CASSQQGVGEQYF

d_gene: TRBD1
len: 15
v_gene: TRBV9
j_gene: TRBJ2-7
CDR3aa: CASSVGGTGGYEQYF

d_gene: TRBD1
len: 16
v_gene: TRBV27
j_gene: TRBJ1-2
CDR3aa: CASRFKADRGLYGYTF

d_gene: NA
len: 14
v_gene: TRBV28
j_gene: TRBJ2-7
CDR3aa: CASSPLQDSYEQYF

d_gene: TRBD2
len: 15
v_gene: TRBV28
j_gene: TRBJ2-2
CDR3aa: CASSPGGQGTGELFF

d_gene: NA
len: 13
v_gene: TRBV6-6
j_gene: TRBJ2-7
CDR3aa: CASSYRRPLFQYF

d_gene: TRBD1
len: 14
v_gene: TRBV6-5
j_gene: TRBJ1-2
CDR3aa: CASRRAGTGFGYTF

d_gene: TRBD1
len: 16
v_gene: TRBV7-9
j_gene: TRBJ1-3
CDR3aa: CASSLQGPSSGNTIYF

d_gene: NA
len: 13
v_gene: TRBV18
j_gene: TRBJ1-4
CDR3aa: CASSPGQEEKLFF

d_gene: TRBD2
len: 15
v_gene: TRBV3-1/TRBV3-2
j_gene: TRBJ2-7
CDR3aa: CASSQATSGGGEQYF

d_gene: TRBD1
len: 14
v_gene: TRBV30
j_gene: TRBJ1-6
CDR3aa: CAWSTGTGRTPLHF

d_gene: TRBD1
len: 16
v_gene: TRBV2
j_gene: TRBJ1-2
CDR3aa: CASRHLPRTGGYGYTF

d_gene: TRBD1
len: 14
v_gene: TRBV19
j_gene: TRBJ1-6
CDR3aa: CASSRDRAGSPLHF

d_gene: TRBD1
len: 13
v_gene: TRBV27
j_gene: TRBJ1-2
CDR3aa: CASSGTGGHGYTF

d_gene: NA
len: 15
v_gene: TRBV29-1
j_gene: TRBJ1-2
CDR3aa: CSVEDAGHVNYGYTF

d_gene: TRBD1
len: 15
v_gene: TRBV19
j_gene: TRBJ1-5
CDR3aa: CASTPDRLTDQPQHF

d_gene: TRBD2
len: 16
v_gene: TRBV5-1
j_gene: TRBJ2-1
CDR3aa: CASSLALAGTYNEQFF